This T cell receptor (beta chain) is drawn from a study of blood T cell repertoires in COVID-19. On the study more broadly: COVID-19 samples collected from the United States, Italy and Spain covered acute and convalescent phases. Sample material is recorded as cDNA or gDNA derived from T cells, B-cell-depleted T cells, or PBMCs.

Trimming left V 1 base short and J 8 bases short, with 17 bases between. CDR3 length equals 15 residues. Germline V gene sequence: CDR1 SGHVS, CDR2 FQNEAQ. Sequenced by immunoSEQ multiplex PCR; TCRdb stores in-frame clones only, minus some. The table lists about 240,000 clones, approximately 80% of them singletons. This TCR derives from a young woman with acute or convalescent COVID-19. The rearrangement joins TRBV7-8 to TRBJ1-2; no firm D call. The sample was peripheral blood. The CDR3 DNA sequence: TGTGCCAGCAGCTTAGGGCTGGCGGAGGTTGGGGGCTACACCTTC. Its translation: CASSLGLAEVGGYTF.